The next 26 T cell receptor beta chains were all read from a single sample in a study of T cells in Graves' hyperthyroidism and ophthalmopathy. Amplified TCR beta CDR3 regions derived from RNA transcripts. Using the HTBI primer set, a first-round RT-PCR was run on the TCR CDR3. TCRdb processed the multiplex PCR reads anew with MiXCR; each CDR3 protein has one entry. Here the sample spans 480,000 or so distinct CDR3 sequences, 46% being singletons. The sequenced sample consisted of peripheral blood or thyroid tissue (not recorded which). These TCRs come from an adult woman with Graves' disease, either hyperthyroidism or ophthalmopathy (not recorded which).

This clonotype came up once. The V and J genes are TRBV10-1 and TRBJ2-2; the D gene could be TRBD1 or TRBD2 (6 bases each). Germline-derived CDR1 and CDR2 are WNHNN and SYGVQD (reference sequence). This CDR3 region has 15 residues. Trimming took 2 bases from V and 3 from J, leaving 10 bases between them. The CDR3 loop is CASSERRGDTGELFF. Written as DNA, the CDR3 is TGCGCCAGCAGTGAGAGAAGGGGGGACACCGGGGAGCTGTTTTTT.

This clonotype was recorded many times. V gene TRBV5-8 combines with J gene TRBJ2-7; D gene uncertain. The CDR3 is made up of 13 amino acids. With 7 bases removed from V and 0 bases from J, the gap between germline ends came to 11 bases. Germline V CDR1 and CDR2: SGHTS, YDEGEE. The chain's CDR3 is CASAEKSSYEQYF. CDR3 DNA: TGTGCCAGCGCGGAGAAGAGCTCCTACGAGCAGTACTTC.

This clonotype was detected only a few times. V gene TRBV19 combines with J gene TRBJ2-7; 9 bases match TRBD2. The germline V gene has CDR1 LNHDA and CDR2 SQIVND (reference sequence). This CDR3 contains 14 residues. The V segment lost 9 bases and the J segment 3 bases; nucleotides outside the gene matches: 9. The CDR3 region has the DNA TGTGCCAGCAGAGAGCGGGAGGAATACTACGAGCAGTACTTC. Protein sequence: CASREREEYYEQYF.

The chain links TRBV7-3 to TRBJ1-6; no clear D. The CDR3 sequence is 17 residues long. The germline V gene encodes CDR1 SGHTA and CDR2 FQGTGA. Trimming pared 2 bases from V and 2 bases from J, leaving 13 bases between. The CDR3 reads CASSLDNRRTYNSPLHF. CDR3 bases: TGTGCCAGCAGCTTAGATAACAGACGTACCTATAATTCACCCCTCCACTTT.

This rearrangement joins TRBV20-1 to TRBJ1-2; weak D call: TRBD1 (6 bases). V lost 5 bases and J 7 bases, leaving 14 bases between the germline ends. This CDR3 is 12 amino acids long. From germline, CDR1 is DFQATT and CDR2 SNEGSKA (reference sequence). CDR3 sequence: CSAHGGARGYTF. CDR3 nucleotide sequence: TGCAGTGCTCATGGGGGGGCGCGTGGCTACACCTTC.

The rearrangement links TRBV10-3 to TRBJ2-7; 9 positions agree with TRBD1. V lost 7 bases to trimming and J lost 4 bases; unmatched junction nucleotides: 8. Germline CDR1 ENHRY, CDR2 SYGVKD. The CDR3 is made up of 14 amino acids. The CDR3 DNA reads as TGTGCCATCAATCCGGGACAGGGCGAATACGAGCAGTACTTC. Protein: CAINPGQGEYEQYF.

This chain's CDR3 is CASSLVGLAGGSGELFF. CDR3 DNA: TGTGCCAGCAGCTTAGTGGGACTAGCGGGAGGGTCCGGGGAGCTGTTTTTT. This chain joins TRBV7-2 and TRBJ2-2; 16 positions match TRBD2. V was pared by 1 base and J by 6 bases, with 2 bases of the junction left unmatched. This CDR3 is built from 17 residues. CDR1 is SGHTA, CDR2 FQGNSA, per germline.

A word on this clonotype: A much more abundant neighbour one base away suggests this may be a read error. The chain uses TRBV12-3 or TRBV12-4 and TRBJ1-1, with 8 positions matching TRBD1. This CDR3 contains 15 residues. The CDR3 bases are TGTGCCAGCAGTCTCGGACAGGGAATTCGGACTGAAGCTTCCTTT. Amino acids: CASSLGQGIRTEASF.

V usage is TRBV7-9 and J usage is TRBJ1-6; D gene uncertain. Trimming left V 5 bases short and J 6 bases short, with 8 bases between. Germline loops: CDR1 SEHNR, CDR2 FQNEAQ (reference sequence). This CDR3 contains 13 residues. The CDR3: CASSAEANSPLHF. For the CDR3, the DNA is TGTGCCAGCAGCGCTGAGGCTAATTCACCCCTCCACTTT.

DNA of the CDR3: TGTGCCAGCAGCCGTAGATCGGGACAGCCTTACAATGAGCAGTTCTTC. Its protein is CASSRRSGQPYNEQFF. The chain has TRBV7-6 and TRBJ2-1; 7 bases align to TRBD1. The CDR3 is 16 amino acids. V gave up 5 bases and J gave up 4 bases; unmatched junction bases: 11. Germline CDR1 reads SGHVS; CDR2 reads FNYEAQ.

The V call is TRBV11-2, the J call TRBJ2-7; D is tentatively TRBD1 or TRBD2 (5 bases each). V was cut by 2 bases and J by 5 bases, with 10 bases left in between. CDR3 length: 13 residues. The V gene's germline CDR1 is SGHAT and CDR2 FQNNGV. The CDR3, as DNA: TGTGCCAGCAGCTTACCCCGGGGCGACGAGCAGTACTTC. It translates to CASSLPRGDEQYF.

The chain employs TRBV10-3 and TRBJ2-7, with 11 bases aligning to TRBD1. V shed 10 bases, J shed 3 bases, and the junction held 8 bases outside the gene matches. Germline assignment: CDR1 ENHRY and CDR2 SYGVKD. The CDR3 is made up of 14 amino acids. The CDR3 DNA is TGTGCCACCGAGACCGGGACAGGGGGCTACGAGCAGTACTTC. Amino acids: CATETGTGGYEQYF.

CDR3 DNA: TGTGCCATCAGTGACCGGGACAACGAAAACACCGGGGAGCTGTTTTTT. Its translation is CAISDRDNENTGELFF. The V gene is TRBV10-3, the J gene TRBJ2-2; D is possibly TRBD1 (6 bases). Germline-derived CDR1 and CDR2 are ENHRY and SYGVKD. Trimming removed 3 bases from V and 2 bases from J, with 13 bases in between. The CDR3 sequence is 16 residues long.

This clonotype was recorded at least ten times. The genes are TRBV20-1 and TRBJ1-5, with D tentatively TRBD1 (5 bases). The CDR3 spans 15 residues. With 0 bases removed from V and 4 bases from J, the gap between germline ends came to 13 bases. Germline CDR1 DFQATT, CDR2 SNEGSKA (reference sequence). As DNA, the CDR3 is TGCAGTGCTAGAGATTCGAATGACAGAAATCAGCCCCAGCATTTT. It specifies CSARDSNDRNQPQHF.

The chain combines TRBV7-9 with TRBJ2-7; TRBD1 agrees at 10 bases. With 10 bases clipped from V and 6 bases from J, the junction kept 6 bases outside the gene matches. Germline V lookup: CDR1 SEHNR, CDR2 FQNEAQ (reference sequence). The CDR3 sequence is 12 residues long. The CDR3 coding sequence is TGTGCCACCGACAGGGGGCTTGGCGAGCAGTACTTC. It encodes CATDRGLGEQYF.

The chain is built from TRBV30 and TRBJ2-7, with D perhaps matching TRBD1 (6 bases). The CDR3 is made up of 15 amino acids. V was trimmed by 2 bases and J by 6 bases, leaving 20 bases between them. Germline values: CDR1 GTSNPN, CDR2 SVGIG (reference sequence). The CDR3 nucleotides are TGTGCCTGGAGTAAAGGAGGAACAGGGCAGGCCGAGCAGTACTTC. Residues: CAWSKGGTGQAEQYF.

A note on this clonotype: This sequence may be a read error, since a much larger clone differs from it by one base. The chain employs TRBV5-1 and TRBJ2-2; no firm D call. V was shortened by 3 bases and J by 0 bases, with 9 bases between the two germline ends. The CDR3 extends over 15 amino acids. Germline CDR1 SGHRS, CDR2 YFSETQ. DNA of the CDR3: TGCGCCAGCAGCTGCAGAGATCCGAACACCGGGGAGCTGTTTTTT. The encoded protein is CASSCRDPNTGELFF.

The rearrangement joins TRBV7-2 to TRBJ1-2; weak D call: TRBD1 (5 bases). CDR3 size: 12 residues. Germline CDR1 reads SGHTA; CDR2 reads FQGNSA. With 3 bases removed from V and 9 bases from J, the gap between germline ends came to 11 bases. DNA of the CDR3: TGTGCCAGCAGCTTGCCCGGGGCTAGCTACACCTTC. This gives the protein CASSLPGASYTF.

The V call is TRBV10-2, the J call TRBJ2-7; 10 nucleotides agree with TRBD2. Germline V CDR1 and CDR2: WSHSY, SAAADI. Trimming at V came to 6 bases and at J to 3 bases, leaving 8 bases not matched to a gene. This CDR3 spans 15 amino acids. CDR3 sequence: CASRSGRAFGYEQYF. The CDR3 DNA sequence: TGCGCCAGCAGGAGCGGGAGGGCCTTCGGCTACGAGCAGTACTTC.

The chain links TRBV15 to TRBJ1-5, with unresolved D. CDR3 length equals 15 residues. The V end lost 0 bases, the J end lost 5 bases, and 11 bases lay between the germline ends. Germline loops: CDR1 LNHNV, CDR2 YYDKDF (reference sequence). CDR3 DNA sequence: TGTGCCACCAGCAGAGATCCCAATGCCCATCAGCCCCAGCATTTT. Its protein is CATSRDPNAHQPQHF.

This clonotype was recorded a few times. The rearrangement joins TRBV2 to TRBJ2-7, with TRBD2 as a possible D gene (5 bases). The germline V gene has CDR1 SNHLY and CDR2 FYNNEI. V was pared by 4 bases and J by 4 bases, with 14 bases between. There are 14 residues in the CDR3. The CDR3 nucleotides read TGTGCCAGCAGTGCCGTGGGAGAAAGGTACGAGCAGTACTTC. It specifies CASSAVGERYEQYF.

V gene TRBV2 combines with J gene TRBJ1-1; the D is unclear. V lost 0 bases and J 7 bases, leaving 9 bases between the germline ends. The germline V gene has CDR1 SNHLY and CDR2 FYNNEI. This CDR3 is built from 13 residues. CDR3 amino acids: CASSEALSGEAFF. In DNA, the CDR3 is TGTGCCAGCAGTGAAGCGCTTTCAGGTGAAGCTTTCTTT.

This clonotype was observed a few times. The rearrangement joins TRBV11-2 to TRBJ2-7; 11 bases map to TRBD2. The ends lost 2 bases at V and 2 bases at J; junction bases unmatched: 2. This CDR3 region has 15 residues. The germline CDR1 and CDR2 sequences are SGHAT and FQNNGV. This CDR3 is CASSLLAGGTYEQYF. The DNA for the CDR3 is TGTGCCAGCAGCTTACTAGCGGGAGGCACCTACGAGCAGTACTTC.

This clonotype was observed many times. This chain uses TRBV12-3 or TRBV12-4 with TRBJ1-1, with 8 bases fitting TRBD1. J gave up 2 bases and V 3 bases, and 11 bases lay outside the gene matches. The CDR3 extends over 17 amino acids. CDR3 bases: TGTGCCAGCAGTTTGGGTCCACAGGGGGAACTCAACACTGAAGCTTTCTTT. Protein: CASSLGPQGELNTEAFF.

This clonotype was detected many times. This rearrangement joins TRBV7-9 to TRBJ1-1; unclear D gene. The V gene's germline CDR1 is SEHNR and CDR2 FQNEAQ (reference sequence). Trimming removed 0 bases at V and 1 base at J, with 9 bases between. The CDR3 is 15 residues long. This chain's CDR3 is CASSLAPEGNTEAFF. In DNA, the CDR3 is TGTGCCAGCAGCTTAGCGCCAGAGGGGAACACTGAAGCTTTCTTT.

A single count supports this clonotype. This chain links TRBV2 with TRBJ1-2; 9 bases are a match to TRBD1. After removal of 8 bases from V and 0 bases from J, the junction contained 16 bases not matched to a gene. The CDR3 spans 18 residues. The germline CDR1 and CDR2 sequences are SNHLY and FYNNEI. CDR3 nucleotide sequence: TGTGCCAGCGGAGGGAACCCACAGGGGGCGCGGGCTAACTATGGCTACACCTTC. Its translation: CASGGNPQGARANYGYTF.